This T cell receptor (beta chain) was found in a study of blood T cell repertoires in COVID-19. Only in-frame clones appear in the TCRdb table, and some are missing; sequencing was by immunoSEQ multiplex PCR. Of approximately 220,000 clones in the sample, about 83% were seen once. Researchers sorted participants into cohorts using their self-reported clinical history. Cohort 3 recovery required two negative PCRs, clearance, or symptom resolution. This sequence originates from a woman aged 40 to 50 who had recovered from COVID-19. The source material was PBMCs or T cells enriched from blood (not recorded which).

The CDR3 DNA reads as TGTGCCAGCAGGAGAACTAGGGCTGGGACCCAGTACTTC. Encoded protein: CASRRTRAGTQYF. V gene TRBV27 combines with J gene TRBJ2-5; possible D gene TRBD2, 5 bases. V was clipped by 6 bases and J by 7 bases, with 15 bases between them. CDR1 is MNHEY, CDR2 SMNVEV, per germline (reference sequence). The CDR3 sequence is 13 residues long.